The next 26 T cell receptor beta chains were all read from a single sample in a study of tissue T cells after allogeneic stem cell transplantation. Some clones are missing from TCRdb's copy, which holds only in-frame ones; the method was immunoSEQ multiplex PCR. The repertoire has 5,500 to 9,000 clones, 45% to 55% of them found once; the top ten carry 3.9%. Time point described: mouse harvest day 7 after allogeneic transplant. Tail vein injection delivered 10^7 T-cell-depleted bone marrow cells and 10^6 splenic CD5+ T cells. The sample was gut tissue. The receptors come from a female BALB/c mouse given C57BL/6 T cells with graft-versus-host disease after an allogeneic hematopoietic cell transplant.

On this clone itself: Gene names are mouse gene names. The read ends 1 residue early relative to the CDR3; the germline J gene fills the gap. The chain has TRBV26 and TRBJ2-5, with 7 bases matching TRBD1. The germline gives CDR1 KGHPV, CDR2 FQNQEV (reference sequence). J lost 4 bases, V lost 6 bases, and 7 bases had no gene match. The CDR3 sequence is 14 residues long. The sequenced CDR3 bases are TGTGCCAGCAGACCACAGGGGAAGAAAGACACCCAGTAC. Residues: CASRPQGKKDTQY. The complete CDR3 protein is CASRPQGKKDTQYF.

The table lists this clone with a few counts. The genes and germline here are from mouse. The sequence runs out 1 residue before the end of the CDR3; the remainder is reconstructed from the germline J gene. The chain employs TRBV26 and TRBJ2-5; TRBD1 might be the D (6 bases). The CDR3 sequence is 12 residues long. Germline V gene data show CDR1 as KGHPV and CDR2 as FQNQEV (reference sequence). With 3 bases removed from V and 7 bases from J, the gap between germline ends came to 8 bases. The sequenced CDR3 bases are TGTGCCAGCAGTCTCCAGGGGAACACCCAGTAC. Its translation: CASSLQGNTQY. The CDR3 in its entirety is CASSLQGNTQYF.

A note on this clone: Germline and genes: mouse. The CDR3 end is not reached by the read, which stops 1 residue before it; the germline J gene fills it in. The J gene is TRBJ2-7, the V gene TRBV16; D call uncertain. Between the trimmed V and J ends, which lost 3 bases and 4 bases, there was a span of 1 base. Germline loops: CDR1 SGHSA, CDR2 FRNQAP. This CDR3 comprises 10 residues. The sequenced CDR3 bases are TGTGCAAGCAGCTTTTATGAACAGTAC. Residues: CASSFYEQY. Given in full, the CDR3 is CASSFYEQYF.

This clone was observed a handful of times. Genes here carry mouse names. The DNA read from the CDR3 is TGTGCCAGCTCTCTCGTACTGGGGGGAGTTGCAGAAACGCTGTAT. Translating gives CASSLVLGGVAETLY. The full CDR3 is CASSLVLGGVAETLYF. V gene TRBV12-1 combines with J gene TRBJ2-3; 9 bases align to TRBD2. From the germline J gene comes the end of the CDR3, since the read stops 1 residue before it. J gave up 2 bases and V 0 bases, and 5 bases lay outside the gene matches. Germline V gene sequence: CDR1 SGHSN, CDR2 HYEKVE. The CDR3 runs to 16 residues.

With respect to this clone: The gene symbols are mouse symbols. Partial CDR3 DNA: TGTGCCAGCAGTCCCACAGGGACAAACACCGGGCAGCTCTAC. Residues: CASSPTGTNTGQLY. The whole CDR3 protein is CASSPTGTNTGQLYF. V usage is TRBV26 and J usage is TRBJ2-2; tentatively, D is TRBD1 (6 bases). The CDR3 extends 1 residue past the end of the read, so its final part is completed from the germline J gene. Germline V lookup: CDR1 KGHPV, CDR2 FQNQEV (reference sequence). V was clipped by 4 bases and J by 0 bases, with 9 bases between them. The CDR3 length is 15 residues.

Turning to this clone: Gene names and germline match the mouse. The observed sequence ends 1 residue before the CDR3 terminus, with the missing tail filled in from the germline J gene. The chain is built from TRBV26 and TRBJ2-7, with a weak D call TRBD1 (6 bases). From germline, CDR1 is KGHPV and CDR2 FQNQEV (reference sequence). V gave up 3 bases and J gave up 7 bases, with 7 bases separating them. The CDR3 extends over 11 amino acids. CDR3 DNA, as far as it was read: TGTGCCAGCAGTCTCGGGACAGAACAGTAC. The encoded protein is CASSLGTEQY. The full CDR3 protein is CASSLGTEQYF.

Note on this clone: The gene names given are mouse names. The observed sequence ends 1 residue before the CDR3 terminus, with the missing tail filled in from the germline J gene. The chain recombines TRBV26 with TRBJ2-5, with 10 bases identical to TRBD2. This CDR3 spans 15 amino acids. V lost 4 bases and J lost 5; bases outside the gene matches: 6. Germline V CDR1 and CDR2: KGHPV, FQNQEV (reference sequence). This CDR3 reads CASSPPGLGRDTQYF. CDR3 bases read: TGTGCCAGCAGTCCGCCGGGACTGGGGAGAGACACCCAGTAC.

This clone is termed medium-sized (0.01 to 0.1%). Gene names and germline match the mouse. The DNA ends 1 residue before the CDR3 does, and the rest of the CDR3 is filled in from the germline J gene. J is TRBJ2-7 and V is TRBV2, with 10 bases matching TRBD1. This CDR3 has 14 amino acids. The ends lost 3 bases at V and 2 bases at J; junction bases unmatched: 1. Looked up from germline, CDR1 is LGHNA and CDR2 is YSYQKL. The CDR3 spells CASSQDRGAYEQYF. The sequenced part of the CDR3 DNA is TGTGCCAGCAGCCAGGACAGGGGGGCCTATGAACAGTAC.

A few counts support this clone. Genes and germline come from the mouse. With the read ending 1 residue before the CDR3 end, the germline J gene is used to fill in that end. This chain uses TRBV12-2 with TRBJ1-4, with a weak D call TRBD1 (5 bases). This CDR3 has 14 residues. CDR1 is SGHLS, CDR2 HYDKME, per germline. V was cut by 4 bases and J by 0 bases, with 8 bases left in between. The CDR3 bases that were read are TGTGCCAGCTCGCGACAGATTTCCAACGAAAGATTATTT. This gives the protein CASSRQISNERLF. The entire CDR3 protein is CASSRQISNERLFF.

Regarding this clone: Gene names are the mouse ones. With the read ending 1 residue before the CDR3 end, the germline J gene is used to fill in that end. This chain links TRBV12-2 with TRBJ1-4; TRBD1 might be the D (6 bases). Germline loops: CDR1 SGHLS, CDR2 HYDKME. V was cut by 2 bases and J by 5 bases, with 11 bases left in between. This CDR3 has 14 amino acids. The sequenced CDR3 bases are TGTGCCAGCTCTCCGGGACATAATAACGAAAGATTATTT. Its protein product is CASSPGHNNERLF. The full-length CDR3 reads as CASSPGHNNERLFF.

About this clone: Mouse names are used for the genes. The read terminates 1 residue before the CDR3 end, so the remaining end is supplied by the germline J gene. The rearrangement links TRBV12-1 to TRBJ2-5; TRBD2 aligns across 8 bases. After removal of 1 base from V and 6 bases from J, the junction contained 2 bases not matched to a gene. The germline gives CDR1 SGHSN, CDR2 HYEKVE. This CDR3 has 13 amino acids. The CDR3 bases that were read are TGTGCCAGCTCTCTACTGGGGGTGGACACCCAGTAC. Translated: CASSLLGVDTQY. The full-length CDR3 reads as CASSLLGVDTQYF.

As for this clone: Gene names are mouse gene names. CDR3 protein: CASTSNPSAETLYF. The sequenced CDR3 bases are TGTGCCAGCACCTCCAATCCTAGTGCAGAAACGCTGTAT. The chain recombines TRBV26 with TRBJ2-3; D is unclear. The read comes to an end 1 residue before the CDR3 does, leaving the germline J gene to fill in the end. The CDR3 runs to 14 residues. The germline gives CDR1 KGHPV, CDR2 FQNQEV (reference sequence). V dropped 7 bases and J dropped 0 bases, with 11 bases sitting between them.

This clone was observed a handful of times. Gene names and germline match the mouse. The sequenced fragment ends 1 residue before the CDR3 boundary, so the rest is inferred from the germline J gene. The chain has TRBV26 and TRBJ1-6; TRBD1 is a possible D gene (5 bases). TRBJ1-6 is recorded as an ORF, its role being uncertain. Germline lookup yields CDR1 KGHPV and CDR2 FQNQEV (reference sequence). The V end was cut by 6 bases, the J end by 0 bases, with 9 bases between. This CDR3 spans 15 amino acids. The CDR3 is CASSPDSSYNSPLYF. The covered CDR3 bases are TGTGCCAGCAGCCCCGACAGTTCCTATAATTCGCCCCTCTAC.

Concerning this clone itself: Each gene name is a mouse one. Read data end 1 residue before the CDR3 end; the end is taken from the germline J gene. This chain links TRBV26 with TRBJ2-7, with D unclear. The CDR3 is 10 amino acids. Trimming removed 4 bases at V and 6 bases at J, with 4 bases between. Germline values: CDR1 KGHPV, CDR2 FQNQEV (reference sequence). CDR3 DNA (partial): TGTGCCAGCAGTCGAGGTGAACAGTAC. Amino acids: CASSRGEQY. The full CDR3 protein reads CASSRGEQYF.

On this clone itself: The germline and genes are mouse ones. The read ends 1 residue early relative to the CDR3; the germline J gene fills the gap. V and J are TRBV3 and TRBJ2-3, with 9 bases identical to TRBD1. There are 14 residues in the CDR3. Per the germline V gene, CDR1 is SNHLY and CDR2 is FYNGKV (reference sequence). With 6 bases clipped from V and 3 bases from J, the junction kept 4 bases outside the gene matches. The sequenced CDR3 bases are TGTGCCAGCAGAACCGGGACAGGGGCAGAAACGCTGTAT. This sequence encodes CASRTGTGAETLY. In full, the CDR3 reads CASRTGTGAETLYF.

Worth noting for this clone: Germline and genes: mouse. CDR3 region: CASSSQPNTEVFF. CDR3 bases read: TGTGCCAGCAGCTCCCAGCCAAACACAGAAGTCTTC. The rearrangement links TRBV3 to TRBJ1-1, with no clear D. From the germline J gene comes the end of the CDR3, since the read stops 1 residue before it. The CDR3 covers 13 residues. Trimming removed 4 bases from V and 0 bases from J, with 6 bases in between. CDR1 and CDR2 (germline): SNHLY, FYNGKV (reference sequence).

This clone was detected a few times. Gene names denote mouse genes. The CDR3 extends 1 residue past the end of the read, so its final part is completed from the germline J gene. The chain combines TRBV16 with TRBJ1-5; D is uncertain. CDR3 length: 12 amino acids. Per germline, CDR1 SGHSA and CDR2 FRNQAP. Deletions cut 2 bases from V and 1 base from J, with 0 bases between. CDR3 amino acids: CASSLNNQAPLF. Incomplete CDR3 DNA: TGTGCAAGCAGCTTAAACAACCAGGCTCCGCTT.

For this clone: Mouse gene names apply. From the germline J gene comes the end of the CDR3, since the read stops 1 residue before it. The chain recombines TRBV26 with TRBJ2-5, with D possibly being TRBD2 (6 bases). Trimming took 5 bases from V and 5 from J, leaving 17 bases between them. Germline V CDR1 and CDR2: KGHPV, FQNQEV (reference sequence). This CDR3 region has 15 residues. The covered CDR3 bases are TGTGCCAGCAGTAGACTGGAGGGGCGCGGAGACACCCAGTAC. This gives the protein CASSRLEGRGDTQY. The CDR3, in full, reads CASSRLEGRGDTQYF.

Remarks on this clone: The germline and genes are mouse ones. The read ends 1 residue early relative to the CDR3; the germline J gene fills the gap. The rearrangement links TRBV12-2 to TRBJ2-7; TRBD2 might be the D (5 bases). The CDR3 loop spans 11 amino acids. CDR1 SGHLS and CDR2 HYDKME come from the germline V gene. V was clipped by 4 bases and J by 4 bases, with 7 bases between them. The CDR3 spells CASSSGYEQYF. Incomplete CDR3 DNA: TGTGCCAGCTCCTCTGGGTATGAACAGTAC.

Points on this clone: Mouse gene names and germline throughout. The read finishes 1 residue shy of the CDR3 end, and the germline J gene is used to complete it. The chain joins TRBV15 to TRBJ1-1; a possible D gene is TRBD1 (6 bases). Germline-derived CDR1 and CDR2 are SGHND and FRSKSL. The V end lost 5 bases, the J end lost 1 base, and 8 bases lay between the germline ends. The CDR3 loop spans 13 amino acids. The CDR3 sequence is CASSLDRNTEVFF. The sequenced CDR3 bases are TGTGCCAGCAGTCTGGACAGGAACACAGAAGTCTTC. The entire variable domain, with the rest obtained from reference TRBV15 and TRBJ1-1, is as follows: DAGVTQTPRHEVAEKGQTIILKCEPVSGHNDLFWYRQTKIQGLELLSYFRSKSLMEDGGAFKDRFKAEMLNSSFSTLKIQPTEPKDSAVYLCASSLDRNTEVFFGKGTRLTVV.

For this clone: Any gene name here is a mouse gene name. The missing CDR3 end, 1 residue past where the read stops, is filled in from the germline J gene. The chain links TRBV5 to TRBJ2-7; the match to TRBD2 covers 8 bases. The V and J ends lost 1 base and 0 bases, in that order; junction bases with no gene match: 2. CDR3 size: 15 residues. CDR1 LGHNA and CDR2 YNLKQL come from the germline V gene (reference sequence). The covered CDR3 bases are TGTGCCAGCAGCCAAGGACTGGGGACCTCCTATGAACAGTAC. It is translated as CASSQGLGTSYEQY. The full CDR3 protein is CASSQGLGTSYEQYF.

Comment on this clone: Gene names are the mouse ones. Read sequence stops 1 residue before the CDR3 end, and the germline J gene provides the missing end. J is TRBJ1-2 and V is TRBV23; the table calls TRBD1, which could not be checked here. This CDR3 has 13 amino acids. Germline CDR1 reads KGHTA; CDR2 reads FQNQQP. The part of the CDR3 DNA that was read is TGCTCCAGCAGTCCACAGACAAACTCCGACTACACC. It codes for CSSSPQTNSDYT. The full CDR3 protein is CSSSPQTNSDYTF.

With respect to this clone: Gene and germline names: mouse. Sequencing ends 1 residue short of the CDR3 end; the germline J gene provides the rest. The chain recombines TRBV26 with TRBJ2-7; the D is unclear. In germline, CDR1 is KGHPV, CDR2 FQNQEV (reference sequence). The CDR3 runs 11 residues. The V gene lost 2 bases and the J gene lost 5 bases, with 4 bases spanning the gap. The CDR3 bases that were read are TGTGCCAGCAGTCTGAGGGATGAACAGTAC. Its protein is CASSLRDEQY. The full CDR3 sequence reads CASSLRDEQYF.

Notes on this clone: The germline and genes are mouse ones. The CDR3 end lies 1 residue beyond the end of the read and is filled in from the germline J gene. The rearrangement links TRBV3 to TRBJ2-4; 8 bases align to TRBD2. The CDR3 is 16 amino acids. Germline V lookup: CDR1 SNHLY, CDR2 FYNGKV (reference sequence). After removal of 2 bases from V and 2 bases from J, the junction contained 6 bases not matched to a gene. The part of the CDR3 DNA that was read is TGTGCCAGCAGCTTACGGCTGGGGGGTGCTCAAAACACCTTGTAC. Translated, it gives CASSLRLGGAQNTLY. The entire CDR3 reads CASSLRLGGAQNTLYF.

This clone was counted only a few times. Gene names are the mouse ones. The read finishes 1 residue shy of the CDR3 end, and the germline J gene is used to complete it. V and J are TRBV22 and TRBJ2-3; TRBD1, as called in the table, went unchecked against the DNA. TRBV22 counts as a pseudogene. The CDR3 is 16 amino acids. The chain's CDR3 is CASSCSRVSSAETLYF. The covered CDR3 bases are TGTGCCAGCAGTTGTTCTAGGGTTTCTAGTGCAGAAACGCTGTAT.

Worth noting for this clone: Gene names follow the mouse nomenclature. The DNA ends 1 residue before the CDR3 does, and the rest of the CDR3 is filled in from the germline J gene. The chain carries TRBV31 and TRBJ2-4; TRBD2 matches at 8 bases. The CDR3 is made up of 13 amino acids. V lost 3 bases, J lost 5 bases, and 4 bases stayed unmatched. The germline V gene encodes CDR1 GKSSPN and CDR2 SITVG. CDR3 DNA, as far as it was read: TGTGCCTGGAGCTGGGGGGATGGAAACACCTTGTAC. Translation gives CAWSWGDGNTLY. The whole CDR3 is CAWSWGDGNTLYF.